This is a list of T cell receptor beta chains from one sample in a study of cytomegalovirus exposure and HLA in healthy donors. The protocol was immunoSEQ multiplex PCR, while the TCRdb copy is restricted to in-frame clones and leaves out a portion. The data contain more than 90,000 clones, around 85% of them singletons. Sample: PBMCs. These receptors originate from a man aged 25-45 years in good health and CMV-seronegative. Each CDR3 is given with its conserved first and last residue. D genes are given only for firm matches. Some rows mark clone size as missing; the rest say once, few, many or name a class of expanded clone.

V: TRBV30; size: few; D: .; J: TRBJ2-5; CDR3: CAWSPGRETQYF; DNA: TGTGCCTGGAGCCCAGGGCGAGAGACCCAGTACTTC
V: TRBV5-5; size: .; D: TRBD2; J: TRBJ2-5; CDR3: CASSLERLAPETQYF; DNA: TGTGCCAGCAGCTTGGAAAGACTAGCCCCAGAGACCCAGTACTTC
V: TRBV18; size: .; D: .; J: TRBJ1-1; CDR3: CASSPKEVGRNTEAFF; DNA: TGTGCCAGCTCACCGAAGGAGGTAGGGAGGAACACTGAAGCTTTCTTT
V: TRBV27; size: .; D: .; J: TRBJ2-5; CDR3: CASGLNQETQYF; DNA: TGTGCCAGCGGACTCAATCAAGAGACCCAGTACTTC
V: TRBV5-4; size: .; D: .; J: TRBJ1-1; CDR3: CASSREGSLNTEAFF; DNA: TGTGCCAGCAGCCGGGAGGGGAGCCTTAACACTGAAGCTTTCTTT
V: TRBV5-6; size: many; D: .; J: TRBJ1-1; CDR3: CASSSMGARTEAFF; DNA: TGTGCCAGCAGCTCCATGGGGGCGAGGACTGAAGCTTTCTTT
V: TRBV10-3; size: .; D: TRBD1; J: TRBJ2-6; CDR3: CAGGTGGSGANVLTF; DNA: TGTGCCGGGGGTACAGGGGGCTCTGGGGCCAACGTCCTGACTTTC
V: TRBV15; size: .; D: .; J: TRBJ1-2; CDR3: CATARPGSYYGYTF; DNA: TGTGCCACCGCGCGACCAGGGTCCTACTATGGCTACACCTTC
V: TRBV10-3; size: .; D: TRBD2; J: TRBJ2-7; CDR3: CAISEIGGRRMSYEQYF; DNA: TGTGCCATCAGTGAGATCGGCGGGAGACGAATGAGCTACGAGCAGTACTTC
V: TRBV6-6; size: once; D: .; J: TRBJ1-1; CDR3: CASTPPHSSEAFF; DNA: TGTGCCAGCACCCCCCCTCATAGCTCCGAAGCTTTCTTT
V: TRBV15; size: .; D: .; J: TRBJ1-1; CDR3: CATSRVRFGTEAFF; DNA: TGTGCCACCAGCAGAGTGAGGTTCGGAACTGAAGCTTTCTTT